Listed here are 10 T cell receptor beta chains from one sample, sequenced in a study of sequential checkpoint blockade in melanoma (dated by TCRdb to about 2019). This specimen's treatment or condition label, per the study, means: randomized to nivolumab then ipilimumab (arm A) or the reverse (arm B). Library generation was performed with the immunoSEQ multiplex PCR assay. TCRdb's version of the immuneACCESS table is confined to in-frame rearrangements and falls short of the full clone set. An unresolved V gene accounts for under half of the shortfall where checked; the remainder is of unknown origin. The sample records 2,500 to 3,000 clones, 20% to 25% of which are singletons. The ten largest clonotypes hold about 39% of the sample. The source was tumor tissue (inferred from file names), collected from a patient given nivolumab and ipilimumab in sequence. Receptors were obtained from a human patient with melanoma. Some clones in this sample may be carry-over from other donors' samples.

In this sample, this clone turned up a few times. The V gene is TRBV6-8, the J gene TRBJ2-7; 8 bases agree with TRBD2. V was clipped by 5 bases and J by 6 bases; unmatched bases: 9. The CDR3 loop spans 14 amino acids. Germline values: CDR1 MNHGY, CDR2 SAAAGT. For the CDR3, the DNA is TGTGCCAGCAGTAGGTTAGCGGGGTCGGGCGAGCAGTACTTC. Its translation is CASSRLAGSGEQYF.

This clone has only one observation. CDR3 coding DNA: TGTGCCAGCTCACCATTCACCCCCTACCTGAACACTGAAGCTTTCTTT. Translated: CASSPFTPYLNTEAFF. The rearrangement joins TRBV18 to TRBJ1-1; no clear D gene. The CDR3 is made up of 16 amino acids. Germline V gene lookup returns CDR1 KGHSH and CDR2 LQKENI. The V end was cut by 2 bases, the J end by 0 bases, with 13 bases between.

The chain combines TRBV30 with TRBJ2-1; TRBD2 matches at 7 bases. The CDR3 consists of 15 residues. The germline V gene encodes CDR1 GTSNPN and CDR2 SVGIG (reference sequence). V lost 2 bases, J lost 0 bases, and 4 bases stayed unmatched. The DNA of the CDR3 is TGTGCCTGGAGTAAAGCGGGGAGCTCCTACAATGAGCAGTTCTTC. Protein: CAWSKAGSSYNEQFF.

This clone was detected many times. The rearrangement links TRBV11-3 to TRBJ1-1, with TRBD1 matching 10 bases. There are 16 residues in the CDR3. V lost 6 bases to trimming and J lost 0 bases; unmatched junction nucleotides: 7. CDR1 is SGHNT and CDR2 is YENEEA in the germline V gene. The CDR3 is CASRSTGGSMNTEAFF. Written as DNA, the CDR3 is TGTGCCAGCAGGTCGACAGGGGGCTCGATGAACACTGAAGCTTTCTTT.

Here the CDR3 DNA reads TGTGCCTGGACCAAACAGGGTCGGACTGAAGCTTTCTTT. This codes for CAWTKQGRTEAFF. The chain recombines TRBV30 with TRBJ1-1, with D tentatively TRBD1 (6 bases). Trimming removed 4 bases at V and 5 bases at J, with 14 bases between. This CDR3 comprises 13 residues. Germline CDR1 and CDR2: GTSNPN and SVGIG (reference sequence). Full variable domain (outside the CDR3, taken from reference TRBV30 and TRBJ1-1): SQTIHQWPATLVQPVGSPLSLECTVEGTSNPNLYWYRQAAGRGLQLLFYSVGIGQISSEVPQNLSASRPQDRQFILSSKKLLLSDSGFYLCAWTKQGRTEAFFGQGTRLTVV.

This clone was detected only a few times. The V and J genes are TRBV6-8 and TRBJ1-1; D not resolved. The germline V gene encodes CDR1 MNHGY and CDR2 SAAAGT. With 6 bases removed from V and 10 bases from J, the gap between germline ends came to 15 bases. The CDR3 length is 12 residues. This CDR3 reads CASSPTLFRAFF. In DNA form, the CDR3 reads TGTGCCAGCAGCCCCACTTTATTCAGAGCTTTCTTT.

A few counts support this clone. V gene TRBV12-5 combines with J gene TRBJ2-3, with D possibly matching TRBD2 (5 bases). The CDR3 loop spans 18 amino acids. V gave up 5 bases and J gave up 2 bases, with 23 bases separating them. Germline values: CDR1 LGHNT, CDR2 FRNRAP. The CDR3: CASGPLGRGYGTTDTQYF. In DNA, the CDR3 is TGTGCTAGTGGTCCCCTAGGCCGGGGTTATGGAACCACAGATACGCAGTATTTT.

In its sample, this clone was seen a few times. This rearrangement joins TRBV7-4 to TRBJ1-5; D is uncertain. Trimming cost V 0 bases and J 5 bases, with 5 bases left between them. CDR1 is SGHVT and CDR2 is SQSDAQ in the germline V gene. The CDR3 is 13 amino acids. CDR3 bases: TGTGCCAGCAGCTTAGCGGATTATCAGCCCCAGCATTTT. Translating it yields CASSLADYQPQHF.

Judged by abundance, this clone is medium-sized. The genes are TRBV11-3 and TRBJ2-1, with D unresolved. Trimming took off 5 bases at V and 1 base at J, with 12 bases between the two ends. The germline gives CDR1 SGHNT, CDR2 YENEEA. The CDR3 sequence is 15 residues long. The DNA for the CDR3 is TGTGCCAGCAGCAAAGACGTACTATCCTACAATGAGCAGTTCTTC. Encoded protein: CASSKDVLSYNEQFF.

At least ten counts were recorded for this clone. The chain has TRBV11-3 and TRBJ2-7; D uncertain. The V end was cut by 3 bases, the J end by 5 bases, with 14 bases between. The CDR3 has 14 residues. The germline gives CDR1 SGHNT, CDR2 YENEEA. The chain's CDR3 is CASSLTIGANEQYF. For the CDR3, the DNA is TGTGCCAGCAGCTTGACCATTGGTGCTAACGAGCAGTACTTC.